This TCR beta chain was captured by sequencing in a study of blood T cell repertoires in COVID-19. About the research overall: T cells, B-cell-depleted T cells, or PBMCs supplied cDNA or gDNA.

V dropped 0 bases and J dropped 3; count of bases not matched to a gene: 2. The CDR3 is 14 amino acids. CDR1 and CDR2 (germline): SGDLS, YYNGEE. Per the authors' pipeline: Amplifying reference gene primers gave estimates of nucleated cell counts. Clones were read by immunoSEQ multiplex PCR, and TCRdb kept only the in-frame ones, dropping some. That table is the source of V, J and clone size, and D and trimming were worked out from the DNA. Of about 310,000 clones detected, around 90% appear once; the ten largest clones hold about 5%. The age range of participants was about 18 to 95 years, with residence in more than 20 US areas. Two negative PCRs, clearance, or symptom resolution had been documented for recovered Cohort 3 donors.

This TCR was recovered from a man in his fifties or sixties who had recovered from COVID-19. This sequence joins TRBV9 and TRBJ1-1, with 7 positions matching TRBD1. Source material: PBMCs or T cells enriched from blood (not recorded which). CDR3 sequence reads: CASSVGGTDTEAFF. CDR3 nucleotides: TGTGCCAGCAGCGTAGGAGGGACAGACACTGAAGCTTTCTTT. Full variable domain (remainder filled in from reference TRBV9 and TRBJ1-1): DSGVTQTPKHLITATGQRVTLRCSPRSGDLSVYWYQQSLDQGLQFLIQYYNGEERAKGNILERFSAQQFPDLHSELNLSSLELGDSALYFCASSVGGTDTEAFFGQGTRLTVV.